These T cell receptor beta chains were read from a single sample in a study of blood T cell repertoires in COVID-19. Libraries were prepared by immunoSEQ multiplex PCR; TCRdb keeps only in-frame clonotypes and omits some of them. This sample has about 230,000 clones; 70% to 90% occur once, and the top ten carry just under 1%. Input material: peripheral blood. The source of these receptors is a man aged 35 to 55 with acute or convalescent COVID-19. CDR3s include the opening cysteine and the closing phenylalanine or tryptophan. The D gene is left open where the match is weak. Not every row has a clone size; where given, it reads once, few, many or a size class.

d_call: -
v_call: TRBV7-2
clone_size: -
j_call: TRBJ1-1
cdr3_aa: CASSIGQRNTEAFF
cdr3_nt: TGTGCCAGCAGCATAGGACAGCGAAACACTGAAGCTTTCTTT

d_call: -
v_call: TRBV2
clone_size: few
j_call: TRBJ1-2
cdr3_aa: CASSEARSHTF
cdr3_nt: TGTGCCAGCAGTGAAGCTAGGAGCCACACCTTC

d_call: TRBD1
v_call: TRBV7-7
clone_size: -
j_call: TRBJ2-1
cdr3_aa: CASSSGQGAYEQFF
cdr3_nt: TGTGCCAGCAGCTCCGGACAGGGGGCTTATGAGCAGTTCTTC

d_call: -
v_call: TRBV7-2
clone_size: -
j_call: TRBJ1-5
cdr3_aa: CASSLARRDGNQPQHF
cdr3_nt: TGTGCCAGCAGCTTAGCGCGCAGGGATGGCAATCAGCCCCAGCATTTT

d_call: TRBD2
v_call: TRBV5-1
clone_size: -
j_call: TRBJ2-3
cdr3_aa: CASSFSGGQPDTQYF
cdr3_nt: TGCGCCAGCAGCTTTAGCGGGGGGCAACCAGATACGCAGTATTTT

d_call: -
v_call: TRBV19
clone_size: -
j_call: TRBJ1-5
cdr3_aa: CASSAGGPQHF
cdr3_nt: TGTGCCAGTAGTGCGGGGGGGCCCCAGCATTTT

d_call: -
v_call: TRBV7-9
clone_size: few
j_call: TRBJ1-1
cdr3_aa: CASTEQGTIEAFF
cdr3_nt: TGTGCCAGCACCGAACAGGGAACCATTGAAGCTTTCTTT

d_call: -
v_call: TRBV7-2
clone_size: -
j_call: TRBJ1-1
cdr3_aa: CASSSRTEAKAFF
cdr3_nt: TGTGCCAGCAGCTCACGGACGGAGGCCAAAGCTTTCTTT

d_call: TRBD2
v_call: TRBV11-2
clone_size: -
j_call: TRBJ2-1
cdr3_aa: CASSSLAGGRNEQFF
cdr3_nt: TGTGCCAGCAGCTCACTAGCGGGGGGGCGGAATGAGCAGTTCTTC

d_call: TRBD1
v_call: TRBV6-5
clone_size: -
j_call: TRBJ2-1
cdr3_aa: CASSYPRDRESNEQFF
cdr3_nt: TGTGCCAGCAGTTATCCCCGGGACAGAGAAAGCAATGAGCAGTTCTTC

d_call: -
v_call: TRBV28
clone_size: -
j_call: TRBJ1-5
cdr3_aa: CASTTSRRQPQHF
cdr3_nt: TGTGCCAGCACCACCTCGCGGCGACAGCCCCAGCATTTT

d_call: -
v_call: TRBV9
clone_size: -
j_call: TRBJ1-3
cdr3_aa: CASSVEMAGYGNTIYF
cdr3_nt: TGTGCCAGCAGCGTAGAGATGGCGGGGTATGGAAACACCATATATTTT

d_call: -
v_call: TRBV14
clone_size: -
j_call: TRBJ1-6
cdr3_aa: CASSQEGAGGSPLHF
cdr3_nt: TGTGCCAGCAGCCAAGAGGGGGCGGGTGGCTCACCCCTCCACTTT

d_call: TRBD1
v_call: TRBV15
clone_size: -
j_call: TRBJ1-2
cdr3_aa: CATSRETGTGGGGYTF
cdr3_nt: TGTGCCACCAGCAGAGAGACCGGGACAGGGGGAGGCGGCTACACCTTC

d_call: TRBD1
v_call: TRBV11-1
clone_size: -
j_call: TRBJ1-2
cdr3_aa: CASSAPGGQGYTF
cdr3_nt: TGTGCCAGCAGCGCGCCAGGGGGGCAAGGCTACACCTTC

d_call: -
v_call: TRBV6-5
clone_size: -
j_call: TRBJ1-3
cdr3_aa: CASSSGLSGNTIYF
cdr3_nt: TGTGCCAGCAGTTCAGGACTCTCTGGAAACACCATATATTTT

d_call: -
v_call: TRBV2
clone_size: -
j_call: TRBJ1-1
cdr3_aa: CASSTGTRNTEAFF
cdr3_nt: TGTGCCAGCTCCACAGGGACACGGAACACTGAAGCTTTCTTT

d_call: TRBD1
v_call: TRBV19
clone_size: -
j_call: TRBJ1-1
cdr3_aa: CASSLFRGPSEPEAFF
cdr3_nt: TGTGCCAGTAGTCTTTTCAGGGGGCCGAGTGAACCTGAAGCTTTCTTT

d_call: -
v_call: TRBV5-4
clone_size: -
j_call: TRBJ1-1
cdr3_aa: CASSYAGSLNTEAFF
cdr3_nt: TGTGCCAGCAGCTACGCGGGTTCGTTGAACACTGAAGCTTTCTTT

d_call: TRBD2
v_call: TRBV5-1
clone_size: -
j_call: TRBJ2-1
cdr3_aa: CASSAQERGWGRQFF
cdr3_nt: TGCGCCAGCAGCGCGCAAGAGCGGGGGTGGGGCCGGCAGTTCTTC

d_call: -
v_call: TRBV28
clone_size: -
j_call: TRBJ2-5
cdr3_aa: CASSPPRGWETQYF
cdr3_nt: TGTGCCAGCAGCCCACCGCGGGGCTGGGAGACCCAGTACTTC

d_call: TRBD1
v_call: TRBV6-4
clone_size: -
j_call: TRBJ2-2
cdr3_aa: CASSRTGPNQTSANTGELFF
cdr3_nt: TGTGCCAGCAGTCGGACAGGGCCCAACCAAACCTCAGCGAACACCGGGGAGCTGTTTTTT

d_call: TRBD2
v_call: TRBV5-4
clone_size: -
j_call: TRBJ2-2
cdr3_aa: CASSHIAGGRTGELFF
cdr3_nt: TGTGCCAGCAGCCATATAGCGGGGGGGAGAACCGGGGAGCTGTTTTTT

d_call: TRBD2
v_call: TRBV7-9
clone_size: -
j_call: TRBJ2-7
cdr3_aa: CASSQFLGGAVDEQYF
cdr3_nt: TGTGCCAGCAGCCAATTCCTCGGGGGGGCCGTCGACGAGCAGTACTTC